The clone carrying this TCR beta chain was recorded at least ten times. TCRdb redid the calling of the RACE reads with MiXCR, one entry per CDR3 protein. The sample includes around 300,000 distinct CDR3 sequences, 5.5% to 8% seen only once; the top ten take roughly 7.9%. This sample is drawn from a study of human T cells and chemical hapten exposure. The CDR3 spans 14 residues. V dropped 2 bases and J dropped 1 base, with 8 bases sitting between them. Time point denoted: patch test 1, 2 weeks after DPC sensitization. As for treatment: therapeutic diphenylcyclopropenone sensitization with weekly scalp DPC.

The sample was whole blood, taken in connection with sensitization to the hapten diphenylcyclopropenone (DPC). This TCR was sampled from a young woman with alopecia areata. Some clones in this sample may be carry-over from other donors' samples. The rearrangement links TRBV12-3 or TRBV12-4 to TRBJ1-1; D possibly corresponds to TRBD1 (6 bases). The CDR3 bases are TGTGCCAGCAGTTTATGGGACAAGAACACTGAAGCTTTCTTT. Translation: CASSLWDKNTEAFF.